A selection of T cell receptor beta chains follows, all from one sample in a study of T cell changes during pregnancy in multiple sclerosis. Some clones are missing from TCRdb's copy, which holds only in-frame ones; the method was immunoSEQ multiplex PCR. The table lists 50,000 or so clones, about 89% of them singletons. The sequences come from CD8+ T cells from peripheral blood mononuclear cells, collected after pregnancy. The receptor set was obtained from a female donor with multiple sclerosis, enrolled in a pregnancy study. The CDR3 runs from the conserved cysteine through the conserved F or W. The order of the fields is J gene, V gene, CDR3 protein.

>TRBJ2-1|TRBV4-2
CASSQVEVAGEDEQFF
>TRBJ2-7|TRBV15
CATSSGGEFYEQYF
>TRBJ2-5|TRBV27
CASSFWSSGGPGQETQYF
>TRBJ1-2|TRBV15
CATSSTSSNYGYTF
>TRBJ2-3|TRBV15
CATSPPGTPTTDTQYF
>TRBJ1-3|TRBV6-1
CASSEPTGGNTIYF
>TRBJ1-2|TRBV19
CASSSAGPDGYTF
>TRBJ2-2|TRBV4-1
CASSQEYGSGSSGELFF
>TRBJ2-7|TRBV25-1
CASSVGTDVYEQYF
>TRBJ1-2|TRBV15
CATSRDSMAAPNYGYTF
>TRBJ1-5|TRBV6-6
CASSYMEQANQPQHF
>TRBJ1-1|TRBV4-1
CASSQVPEGEAFF
>TRBJ2-7|TRBV11-2
CASSFGTGVHEQYF
>TRBJ1-1|TRBV7-6
CASSSGASEAFF
>TRBJ2-6|TRBV7-6
CASSLAGPISGANVLTF
>TRBJ1-6|TRBV27
CASCSGLWSPLHF
>TRBJ1-1|TRBV14
CASSQDRVYRGTEAFF
>TRBJ2-1|TRBV6-5
CASSYTSGGRNEQFF
>TRBJ1-5|TRBV7-8
CASSLGGGQPQHF
>TRBJ2-1|TRBV14
CASSQEGGLGWTYNEQFF
>TRBJ1-2|TRBV4-2
CASSQSMGDRESYTF
>TRBJ2-1|TRBV4-2
CASSHAGTSGGSSYNEQFF
>TRBJ2-1|TRBV7-3
CASSSSDKPDEQFF
>TRBJ1-2|TRBV29-1
CSVLHSGYTF
>TRBJ2-7|TRBV13
CASSSPDRRYEQYF
>TRBJ2-5|TRBV6-6
CASSLADPRETQYF
>TRBJ1-4|TRBV9
CASGQGGVTNEKLFF
>TRBJ1-6|TRBV4-1
CASGRQRGWRSLLNNSPLHF
>TRBJ2-5|TRBV10-2
CASSEGSLWETQYF
>TRBJ2-1|TRBV6-5
CASSYSREQFF
>TRBJ2-7|TRBV9
CASGGRTGGSEQYF
>TRBJ2-1|TRBV19
CASSWTSGGDSYNEQFF
>TRBJ1-3|TRBV18
CASSPPGQGSHGNTIYF